This is a list of T cell receptor beta chains from one sample in a study of blood T cell repertoires in COVID-19. The repertoire was sequenced with immunoSEQ multiplex PCR; TCRdb's copy has only in-frame clones and lacks some. The repertoire holds 200,000 to 300,000 clones, with around 85% as singletons. Sequenced material: peripheral blood. The source of these receptors is a woman aged 60-70 years with active or convalescent COVID-19. CDR3s include the opening cysteine and the closing phenylalanine or tryptophan. The D gene is left open where the match is weak. For some rows the clone size is stated as once, few or many, or as a class when expanded; others skip it.

V	J	size	D	CDR3	DNA
TRBV11-3	TRBJ1-2	.	.	CASSLEGAGYTF	TGTGCCAGCAGCTTAGAAGGGGCCGGCTACACCTTC
TRBV4-1	TRBJ1-1	few	TRBD1	CASSQGQGWAEAFF	TGCGCCAGCAGCCAAGGACAGGGATGGGCTGAAGCTTTCTTT
TRBV28	TRBJ1-2	few	.	CASSSPRVASYGYTF	TGTGCCAGCAGTTCTCCCCGGGTAGCTAGCTATGGCTACACCTTC
TRBV6-5	TRBJ2-1	.	TRBD1	CASSHRGNEQFF	TGTGCCAGCAGTCACAGGGGGAATGAGCAGTTCTTC
TRBV5-1	TRBJ1-2	few	.	CASSLKGRGANYGYTF	TGCGCCAGCAGCTTGAAGGGCAGGGGAGCTAACTATGGCTACACCTTC
TRBV11-3	TRBJ2-3	.	.	CASSLRGGTDTQYF	TGTGCCAGCAGCTTGCGGGGAGGCACAGATACGCAGTATTTT
TRBV5-4	TRBJ1-3	.	TRBD1	CASSSPKGASGNTIYF	TGTGCCAGCAGCTCCCCGAAGGGGGCCTCTGGAAACACCATATATTTT
TRBV23-1	TRBJ1-1	.	.	CASSHPAGGNHRADTEAFF	TGCGCCAGCAGTCATCCCGCGGGGGGTAACCACAGGGCTGACACTGAAGCTTTCTTT
TRBV18	TRBJ2-3	.	TRBD1	CASSQGAGDTQYF	TGTGCCAGCTCACAGGGGGCGGGAGATACGCAGTATTTT
TRBV4-2	TRBJ2-5	.	TRBD2	CASSPVGGVRETQYF	TGTGCCAGCAGCCCCGTGGGGGGGGTTCGGGAGACCCAGTACTTC
TRBV6-6	TRBJ1-6	.	TRBD1	CASSRTGGSSYNSPLHF	TGTGCCAGCAGTCGGACAGGGGGTAGCTCCTATAATTCACCCCTCCACTTT
TRBV5-1	TRBJ1-1	.	TRBD1	CASSLGQVTEAFF	TGCGCCAGCAGCTTAGGACAGGTGACTGAAGCTTTCTTT
TRBV5-6	TRBJ1-2	.	.	CASSLGQGEGYTF	TGTGCCAGCAGCTTGGGGCAGGGCGAAGGCTACACCTTC
TRBV5-6	TRBJ2-2	.	.	CASSLRGGAAGELFF	TGTGCCAGCAGCTTGAGAGGGGGGGCCGCCGGGGAGCTGTTTTTT
TRBV14	TRBJ2-5	.	TRBD2	CASSHGTSGREETQYF	TGTGCCAGCAGCCACGGGACTAGCGGGAGGGAAGAGACCCAGTACTTC
TRBV4-2	TRBJ2-3	.	.	CASSQYASASTDTQYF	TGTGCCAGCAGCCAATATGCTAGCGCTAGCACAGATACGCAGTATTTT
TRBV19	TRBJ1-5	.	TRBD1	CASSIRTGDSNQPQHF	TGTGCCAGTAGTATTAGGACAGGGGATAGCAATCAGCCCCAGCATTTT